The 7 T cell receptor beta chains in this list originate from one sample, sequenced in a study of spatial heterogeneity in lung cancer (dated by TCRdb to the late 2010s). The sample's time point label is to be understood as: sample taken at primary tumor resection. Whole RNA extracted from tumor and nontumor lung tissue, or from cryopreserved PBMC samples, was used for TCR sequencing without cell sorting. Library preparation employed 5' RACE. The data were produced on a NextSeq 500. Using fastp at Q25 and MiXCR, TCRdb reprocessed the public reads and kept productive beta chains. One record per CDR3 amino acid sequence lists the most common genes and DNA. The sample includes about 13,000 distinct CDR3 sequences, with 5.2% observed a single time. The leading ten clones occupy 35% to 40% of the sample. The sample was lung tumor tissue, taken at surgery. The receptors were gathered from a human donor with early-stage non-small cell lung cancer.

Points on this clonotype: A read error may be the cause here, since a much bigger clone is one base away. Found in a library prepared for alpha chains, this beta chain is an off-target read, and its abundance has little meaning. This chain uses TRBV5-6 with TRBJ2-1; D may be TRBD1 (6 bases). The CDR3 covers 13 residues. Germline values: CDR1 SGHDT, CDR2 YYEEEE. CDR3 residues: CASSFIEGDEQIF. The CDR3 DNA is TGTGCCAGCAGCTTCATTGAGGGGGATGAGCAGATCTTC.

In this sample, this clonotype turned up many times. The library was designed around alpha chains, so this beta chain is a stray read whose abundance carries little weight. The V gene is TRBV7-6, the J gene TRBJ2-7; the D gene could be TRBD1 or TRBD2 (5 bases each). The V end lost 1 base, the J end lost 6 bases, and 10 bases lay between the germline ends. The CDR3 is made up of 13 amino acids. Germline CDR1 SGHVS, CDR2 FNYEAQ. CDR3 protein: CASSLERGGEQYF. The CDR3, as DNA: TGTGCCAGCAGCTTAGAACGGGGCGGCGAGCAGTACTTC.

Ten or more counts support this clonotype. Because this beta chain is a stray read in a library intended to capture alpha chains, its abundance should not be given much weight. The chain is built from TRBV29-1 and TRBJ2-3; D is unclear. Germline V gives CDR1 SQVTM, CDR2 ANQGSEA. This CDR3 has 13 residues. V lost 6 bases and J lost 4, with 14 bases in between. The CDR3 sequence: CSVNPRVADTQYF. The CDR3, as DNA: TGCAGCGTAAACCCGCGTGTCGCAGATACGCAGTATTTT.

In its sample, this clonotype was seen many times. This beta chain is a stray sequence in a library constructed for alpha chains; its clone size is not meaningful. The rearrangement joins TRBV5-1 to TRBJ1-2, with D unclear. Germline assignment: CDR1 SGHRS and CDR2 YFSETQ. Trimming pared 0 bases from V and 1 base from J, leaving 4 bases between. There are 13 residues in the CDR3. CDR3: CASSLDSNYGYTF. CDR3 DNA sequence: TGCGCCAGCAGCTTGGACAGTAACTATGGCTACACCTTC.

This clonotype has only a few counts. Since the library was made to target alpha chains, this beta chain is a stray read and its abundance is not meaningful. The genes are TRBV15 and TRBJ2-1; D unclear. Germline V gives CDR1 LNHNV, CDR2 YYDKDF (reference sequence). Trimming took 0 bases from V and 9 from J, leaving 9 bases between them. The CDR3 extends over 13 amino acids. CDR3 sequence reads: CATSRDYVAEQFF. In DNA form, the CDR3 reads TGTGCCACCAGCAGAGATTATGTAGCTGAGCAGTTCTTC.

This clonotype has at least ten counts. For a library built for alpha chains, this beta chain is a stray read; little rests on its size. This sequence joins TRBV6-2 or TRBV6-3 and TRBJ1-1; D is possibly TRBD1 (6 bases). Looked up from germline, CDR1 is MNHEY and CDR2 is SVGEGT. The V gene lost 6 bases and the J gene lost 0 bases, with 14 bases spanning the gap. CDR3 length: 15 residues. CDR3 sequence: CASRQKGGLNTEAFF. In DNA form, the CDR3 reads TGTGCCAGCAGACAAAAAGGGGGTTTGAACACTGAAGCTTTCTTT.

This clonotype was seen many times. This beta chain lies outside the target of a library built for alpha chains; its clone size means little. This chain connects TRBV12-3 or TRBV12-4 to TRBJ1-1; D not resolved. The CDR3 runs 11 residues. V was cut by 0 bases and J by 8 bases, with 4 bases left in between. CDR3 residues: CASSLASEAFF. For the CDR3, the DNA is TGTGCCAGCAGTTTAGCGTCCGAAGCTTTCTTT.